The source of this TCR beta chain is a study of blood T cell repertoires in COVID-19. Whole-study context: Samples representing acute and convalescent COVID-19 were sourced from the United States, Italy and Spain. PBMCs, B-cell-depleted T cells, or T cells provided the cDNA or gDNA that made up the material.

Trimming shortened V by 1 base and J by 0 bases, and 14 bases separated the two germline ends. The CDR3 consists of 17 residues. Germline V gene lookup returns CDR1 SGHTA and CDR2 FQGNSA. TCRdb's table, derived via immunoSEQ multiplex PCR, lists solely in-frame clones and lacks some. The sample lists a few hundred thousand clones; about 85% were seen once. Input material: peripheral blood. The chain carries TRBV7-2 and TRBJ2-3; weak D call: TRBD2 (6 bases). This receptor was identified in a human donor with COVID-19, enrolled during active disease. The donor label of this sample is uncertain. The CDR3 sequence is CASSLGALASSTDTQYF. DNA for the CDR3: TGTGCCAGCAGCTTAGGCGCACTAGCCTCAAGCACAGATACGCAGTATTTT.